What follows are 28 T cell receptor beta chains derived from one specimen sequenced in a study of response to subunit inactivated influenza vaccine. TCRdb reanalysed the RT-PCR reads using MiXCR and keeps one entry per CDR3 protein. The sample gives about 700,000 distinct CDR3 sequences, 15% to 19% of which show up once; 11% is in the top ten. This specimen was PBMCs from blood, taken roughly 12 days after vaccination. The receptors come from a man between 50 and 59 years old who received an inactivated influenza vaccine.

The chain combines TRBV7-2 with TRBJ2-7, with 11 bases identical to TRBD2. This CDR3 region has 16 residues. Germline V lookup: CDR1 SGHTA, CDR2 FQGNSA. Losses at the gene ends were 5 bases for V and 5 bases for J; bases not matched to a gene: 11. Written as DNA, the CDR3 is TGTGCCAGCAGCCCGGGACTAGCGGTTGGAAGGGACGAGCAGTACTTC. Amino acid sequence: CASSPGLAVGRDEQYF.

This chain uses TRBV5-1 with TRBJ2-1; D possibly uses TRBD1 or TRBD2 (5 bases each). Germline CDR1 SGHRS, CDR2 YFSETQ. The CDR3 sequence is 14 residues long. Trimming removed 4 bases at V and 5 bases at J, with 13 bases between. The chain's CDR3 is CASSRDAANNEQFF. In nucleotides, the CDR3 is TGCGCCAGCAGCCGGGACGCAGCGAACAATGAGCAGTTCTTC.

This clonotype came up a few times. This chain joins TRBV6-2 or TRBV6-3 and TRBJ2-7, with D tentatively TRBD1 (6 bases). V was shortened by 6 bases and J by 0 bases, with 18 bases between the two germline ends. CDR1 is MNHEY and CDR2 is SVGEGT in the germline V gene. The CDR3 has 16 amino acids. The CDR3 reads CASRPLAWGRSYEQYF. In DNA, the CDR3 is TGTGCCAGCAGACCCCTAGCCTGGGGGCGCTCCTACGAGCAGTACTTC.

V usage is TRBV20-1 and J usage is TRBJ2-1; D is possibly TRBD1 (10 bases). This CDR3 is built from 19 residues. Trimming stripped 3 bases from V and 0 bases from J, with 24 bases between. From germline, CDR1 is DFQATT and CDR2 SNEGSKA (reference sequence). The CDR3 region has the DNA TGCAGTGCTAGGAAGACAGGGGGCGGGAGGGGAAGCTCCTACAATGAGCAGTTCTTC. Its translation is CSARKTGGGRGSSYNEQFF.

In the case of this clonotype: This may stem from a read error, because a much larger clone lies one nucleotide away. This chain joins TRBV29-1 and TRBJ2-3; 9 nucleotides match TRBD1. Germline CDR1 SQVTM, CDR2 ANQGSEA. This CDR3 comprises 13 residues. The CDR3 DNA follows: TGCAGCGTCGGACAGGGGAAAGGGGATACGAAGTATTTT. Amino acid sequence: CSVGQGKGDTKYF.

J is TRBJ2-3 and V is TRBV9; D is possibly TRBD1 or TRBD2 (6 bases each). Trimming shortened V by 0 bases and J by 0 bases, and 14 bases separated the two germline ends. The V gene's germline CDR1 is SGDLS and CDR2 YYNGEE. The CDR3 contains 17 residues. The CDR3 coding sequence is TGTGCCAGCAGCGTAGGACTAGGGGGATATAGCACAGATACGCAGTATTTT. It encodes CASSVGLGGYSTDTQYF.

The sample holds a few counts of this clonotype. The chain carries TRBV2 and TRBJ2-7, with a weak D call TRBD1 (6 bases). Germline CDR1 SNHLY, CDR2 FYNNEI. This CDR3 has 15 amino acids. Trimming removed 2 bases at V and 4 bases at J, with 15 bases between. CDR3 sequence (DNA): TGTGCCAGCAGTGAATATTCAGGGGCGTCTTACGAGCAGTACTTC. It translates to CASSEYSGASYEQYF.

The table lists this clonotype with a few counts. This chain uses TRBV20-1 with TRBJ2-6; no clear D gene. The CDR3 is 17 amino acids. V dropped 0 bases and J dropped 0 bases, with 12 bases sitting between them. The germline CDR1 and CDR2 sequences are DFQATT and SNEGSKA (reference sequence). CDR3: CSARDSARSSGANVLTF. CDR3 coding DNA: TGCAGTGCTAGAGATTCCGCCCGGAGCTCTGGGGCCAACGTCCTGACTTTC.

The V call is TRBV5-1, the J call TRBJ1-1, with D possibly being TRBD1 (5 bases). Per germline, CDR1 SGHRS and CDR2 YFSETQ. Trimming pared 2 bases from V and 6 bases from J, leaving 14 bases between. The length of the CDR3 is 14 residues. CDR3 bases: TGCGCCAGCAGCTTAGGGGCCTTACGGGCTGAAGCTTTCTTT. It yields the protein CASSLGALRAEAFF.

CDR3 residues: CASSPDGEGGHNYGYTF. For the CDR3, the DNA is TGTGCCAGCAGCCCCGACGGGGAGGGGGGCCATAACTATGGCTACACCTTC. This chain links TRBV3-1 with TRBJ1-2, with D perhaps TRBD1 (6 bases). V dropped 4 bases and J dropped 1 base, with 19 bases sitting between them. The CDR3 runs to 17 residues. Looked up from germline, CDR1 is LGHDT and CDR2 is YNNKEL (reference sequence).

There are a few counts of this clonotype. The CDR3 sequence: CATLSGNTIYF. The DNA of the CDR3 is TGTGCCACGCTCTCTGGAAACACCATATATTTT. V and J are TRBV6-6 and TRBJ1-3; D gene uncertain. From germline, CDR1 is MNHNY and CDR2 SVGAGI (reference sequence). This CDR3 has 11 residues. The germline V and J ends were trimmed by 10 bases and 0 bases, with 4 bases remaining between them.

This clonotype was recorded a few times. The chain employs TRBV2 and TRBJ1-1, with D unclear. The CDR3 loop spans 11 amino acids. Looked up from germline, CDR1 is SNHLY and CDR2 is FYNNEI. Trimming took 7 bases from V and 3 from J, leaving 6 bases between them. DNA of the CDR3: TGTGCCAGCAAGCAGTACACTGAAGCTTTCTTT. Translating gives CASKQYTEAFF.

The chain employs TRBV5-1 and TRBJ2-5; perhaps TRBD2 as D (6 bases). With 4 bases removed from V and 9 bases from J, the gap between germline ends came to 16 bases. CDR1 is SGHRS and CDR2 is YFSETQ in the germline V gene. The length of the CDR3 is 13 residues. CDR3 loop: CASSVRPGEPQYF. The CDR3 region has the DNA TGCGCCAGCAGCGTCCGACCGGGGGAGCCCCAGTACTTC.

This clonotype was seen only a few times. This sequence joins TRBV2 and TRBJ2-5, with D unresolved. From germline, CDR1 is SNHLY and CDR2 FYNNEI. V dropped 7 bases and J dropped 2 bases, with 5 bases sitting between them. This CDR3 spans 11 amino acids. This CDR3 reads CASTEQETQYF. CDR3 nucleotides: TGTGCCAGCACGGAACAAGAGACCCAGTACTTC.

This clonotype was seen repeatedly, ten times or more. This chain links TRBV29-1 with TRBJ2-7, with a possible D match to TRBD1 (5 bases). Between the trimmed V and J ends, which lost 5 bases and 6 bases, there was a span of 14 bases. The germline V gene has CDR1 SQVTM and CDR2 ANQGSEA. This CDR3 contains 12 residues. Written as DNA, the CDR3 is TGCAGCGTTTCCTCAGGGTTCGGCGAGCAGTACTTC. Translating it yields CSVSSGFGEQYF.

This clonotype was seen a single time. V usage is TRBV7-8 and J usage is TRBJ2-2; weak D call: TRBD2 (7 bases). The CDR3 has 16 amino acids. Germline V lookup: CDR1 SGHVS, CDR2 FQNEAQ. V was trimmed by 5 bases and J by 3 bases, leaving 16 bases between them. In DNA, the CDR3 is TGTGCCAGCAGCCTGACTAGGGGGGGTGACACCGGGGAGCTGTTTTTT. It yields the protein CASSLTRGGDTGELFF.

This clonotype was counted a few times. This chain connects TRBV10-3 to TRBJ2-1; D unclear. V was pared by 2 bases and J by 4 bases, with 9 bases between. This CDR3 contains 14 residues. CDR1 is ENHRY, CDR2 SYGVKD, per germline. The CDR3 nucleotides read TGTGCCATCAGTGAGGCGCCCTCGTACAATGAGCAGTTCTTC. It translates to CAISEAPSYNEQFF.

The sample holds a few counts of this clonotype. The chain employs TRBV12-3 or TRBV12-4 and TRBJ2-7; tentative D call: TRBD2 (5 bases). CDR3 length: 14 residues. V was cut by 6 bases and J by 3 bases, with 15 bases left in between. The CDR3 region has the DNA TGTGCCAGCAGGAGAGCGGCTCACTTCTACGAGCAGTACTTC. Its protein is CASRRAAHFYEQYF.

This CDR3 reads CSVTTRGRGLYEQYF. CDR3 nucleotide sequence: TGCAGCGTAACCACCCGCGGGCGGGGGTTGTACGAGCAGTACTTC. The chain has TRBV29-1 and TRBJ2-7; 7 bases line up with TRBD2. The germline V gene encodes CDR1 SQVTM and CDR2 ANQGSEA. The length of the CDR3 is 15 residues. V dropped 6 bases and J dropped 4; count of bases not matched to a gene: 15.

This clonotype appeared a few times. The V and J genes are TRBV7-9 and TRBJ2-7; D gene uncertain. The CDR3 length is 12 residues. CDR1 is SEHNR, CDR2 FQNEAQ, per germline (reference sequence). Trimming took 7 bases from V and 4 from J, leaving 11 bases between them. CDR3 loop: CASTTGRYEQYF. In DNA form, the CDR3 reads TGTGCCAGCACCACCGGACGGTACGAGCAGTACTTC.

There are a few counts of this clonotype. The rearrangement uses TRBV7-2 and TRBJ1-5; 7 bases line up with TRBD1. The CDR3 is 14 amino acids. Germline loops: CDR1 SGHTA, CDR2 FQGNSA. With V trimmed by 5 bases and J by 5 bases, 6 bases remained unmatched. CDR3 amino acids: CASSRTGVYQPQHF. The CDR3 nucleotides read TGTGCCAGCAGCCGCACAGGGGTGTATCAGCCCCAGCATTTT.

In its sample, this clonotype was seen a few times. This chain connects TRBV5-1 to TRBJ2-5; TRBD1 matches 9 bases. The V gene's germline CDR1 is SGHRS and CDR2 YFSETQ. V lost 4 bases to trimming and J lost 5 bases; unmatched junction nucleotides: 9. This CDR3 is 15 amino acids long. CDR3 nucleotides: TGCGCCAGCAGCCTGCGGGACAGGGTTGGGGAGACCCAGTACTTC. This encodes CASSLRDRVGETQYF.

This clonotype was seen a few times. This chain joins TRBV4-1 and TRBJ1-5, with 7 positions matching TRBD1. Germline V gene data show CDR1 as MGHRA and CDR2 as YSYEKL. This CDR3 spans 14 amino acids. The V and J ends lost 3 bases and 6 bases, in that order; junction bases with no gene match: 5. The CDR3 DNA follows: TGCGCCAGCAGCCAGACAGGGATGGGTCAGCCCCAGCATTTT. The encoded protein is CASSQTGMGQPQHF.

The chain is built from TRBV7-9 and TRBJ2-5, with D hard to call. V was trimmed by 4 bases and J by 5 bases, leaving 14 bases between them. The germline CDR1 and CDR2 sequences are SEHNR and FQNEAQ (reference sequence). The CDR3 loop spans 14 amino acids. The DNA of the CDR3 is TGTGCCAGCAGCTATGAGTGGGTTCGGGAGACCCAGTACTTC. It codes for CASSYEWVRETQYF. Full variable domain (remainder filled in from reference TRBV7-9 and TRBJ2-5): DTGVSQNPRHKITKRGQNVTFRCDPISEHNRLYWYRQTLGQGPEFLTYFQNEAQLEKSRLLSDRFSAERPKGSFSTLEIQRTEQGDSAMYLCASSYEWVRETQYFGPGTRLLVL.

This CDR3 reads CASRATSGSADTQYF. The CDR3 region has the DNA TGTGCCAGCAGGGCGACTAGCGGGAGTGCAGATACGCAGTATTTT. The rearrangement uses TRBV2 and TRBJ2-3, with 12 bases fitting TRBD2. The CDR3 runs to 15 residues. Germline V gene sequence: CDR1 SNHLY, CDR2 FYNNEI. J lost 4 bases, V lost 6 bases, and 5 bases had no gene match.

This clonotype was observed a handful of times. The CDR3 DNA reads as TGTGCCAGTATCAGGAAAGGTGGAGTGAGGAACACTGAAGCTTTCTTT. Protein: CASIRKGGVRNTEAFF. The chain links TRBV19 to TRBJ1-1; D remains unclear. CDR3 length equals 16 residues. With 7 bases removed from V and 1 base from J, the gap between germline ends came to 19 bases. Germline V gene lookup returns CDR1 LNHDA and CDR2 SQIVND (reference sequence).

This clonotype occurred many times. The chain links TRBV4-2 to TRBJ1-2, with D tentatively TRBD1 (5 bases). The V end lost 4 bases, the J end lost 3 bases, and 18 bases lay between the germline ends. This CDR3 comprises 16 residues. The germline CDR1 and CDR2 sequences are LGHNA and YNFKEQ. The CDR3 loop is CASSRANQGSDYGYTF. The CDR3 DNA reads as TGTGCCAGCAGCCGAGCCAACCAGGGCAGCGACTATGGCTACACCTTC.

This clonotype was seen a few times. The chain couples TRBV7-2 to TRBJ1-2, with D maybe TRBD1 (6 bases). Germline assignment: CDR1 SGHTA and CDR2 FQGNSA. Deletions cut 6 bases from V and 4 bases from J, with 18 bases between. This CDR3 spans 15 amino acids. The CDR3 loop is CASREGGSSAYGYTF. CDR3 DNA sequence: TGTGCCAGCAGGGAGGGGGGTTCCAGTGCCTATGGCTACACCTTC.